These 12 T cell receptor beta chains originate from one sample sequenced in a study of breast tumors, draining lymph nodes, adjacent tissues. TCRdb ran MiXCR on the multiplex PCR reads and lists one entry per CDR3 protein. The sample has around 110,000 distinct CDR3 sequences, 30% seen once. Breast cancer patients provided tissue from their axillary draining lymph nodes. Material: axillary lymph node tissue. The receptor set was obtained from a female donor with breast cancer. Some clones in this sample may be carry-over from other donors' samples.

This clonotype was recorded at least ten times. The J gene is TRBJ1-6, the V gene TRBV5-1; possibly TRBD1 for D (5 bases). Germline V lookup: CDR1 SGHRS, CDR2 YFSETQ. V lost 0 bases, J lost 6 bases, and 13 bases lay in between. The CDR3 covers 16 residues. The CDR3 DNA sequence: TGCGCCAGCAGCTTGGGGATGTCAGGGACTAATTCACCCCTCCACTTT. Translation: CASSLGMSGTNSPLHF.

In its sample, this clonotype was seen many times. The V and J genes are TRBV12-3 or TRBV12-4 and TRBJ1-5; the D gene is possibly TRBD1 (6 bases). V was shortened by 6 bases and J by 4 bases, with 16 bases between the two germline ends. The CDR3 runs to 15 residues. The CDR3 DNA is TGTGCCAGCAGATTTACAGGGAAGGGTAATCAGCCCCAGCATTTT. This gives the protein CASRFTGKGNQPQHF.

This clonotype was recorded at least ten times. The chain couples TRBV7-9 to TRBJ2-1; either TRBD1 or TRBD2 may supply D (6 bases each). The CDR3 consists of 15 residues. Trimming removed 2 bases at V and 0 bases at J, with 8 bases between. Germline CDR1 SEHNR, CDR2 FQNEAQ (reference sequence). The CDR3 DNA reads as TGTGCCAGCAGCTTAACGGGGGCCTCCTACAATGAGCAGTTCTTC. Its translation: CASSLTGASYNEQFF. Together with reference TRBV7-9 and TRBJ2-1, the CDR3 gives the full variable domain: DTGVSQNPRHKITKRGQNVTFRCDPISEHNRLYWYRQTLGQGPEFLTYFQNEAQLEKSRLLSDRFSAERPKGSFSTLEIQRTEQGDSAMYLCASSLTGASYNEQFFGPGTRLTVL.

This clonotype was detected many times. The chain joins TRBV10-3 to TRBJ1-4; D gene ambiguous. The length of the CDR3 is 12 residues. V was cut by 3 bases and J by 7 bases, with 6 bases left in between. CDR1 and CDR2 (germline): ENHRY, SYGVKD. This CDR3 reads CAISDSFEKLFF. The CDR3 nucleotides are TGTGCCATCAGTGACAGTTTTGAAAAACTGTTTTTT.

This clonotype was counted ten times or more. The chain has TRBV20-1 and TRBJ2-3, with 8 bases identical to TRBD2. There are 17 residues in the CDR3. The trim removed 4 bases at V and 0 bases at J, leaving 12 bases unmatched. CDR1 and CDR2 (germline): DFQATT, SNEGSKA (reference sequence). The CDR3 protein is CSANRGGLGPSTDTQYF. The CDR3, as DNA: TGCAGTGCTAACCGGGGGGGACTTGGCCCTAGCACAGATACGCAGTATTTT.

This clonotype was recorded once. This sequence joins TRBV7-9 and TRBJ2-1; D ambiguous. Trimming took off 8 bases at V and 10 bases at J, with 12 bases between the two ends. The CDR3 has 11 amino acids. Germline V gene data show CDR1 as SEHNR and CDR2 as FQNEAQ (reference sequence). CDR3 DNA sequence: TGTGCCAGCTCCCCCAGCGACGAGCAGTTCTTC. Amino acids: CASSPSDEQFF.

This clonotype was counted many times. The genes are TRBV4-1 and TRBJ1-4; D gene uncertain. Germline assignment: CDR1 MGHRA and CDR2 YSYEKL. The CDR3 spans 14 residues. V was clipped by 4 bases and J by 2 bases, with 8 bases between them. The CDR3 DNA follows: TGCGCCAGCAGCCTTTTGGAGACTAATGAAAAACTGTTTTTT. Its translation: CASSLLETNEKLFF.

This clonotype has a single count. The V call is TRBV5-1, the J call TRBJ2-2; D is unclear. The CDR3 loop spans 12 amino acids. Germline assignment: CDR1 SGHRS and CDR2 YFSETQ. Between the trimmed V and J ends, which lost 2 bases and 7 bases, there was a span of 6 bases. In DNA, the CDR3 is TGCGCCAGCAGCTTAAGTAGCGGGGAGCTGTTTTTT. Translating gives CASSLSSGELFF.

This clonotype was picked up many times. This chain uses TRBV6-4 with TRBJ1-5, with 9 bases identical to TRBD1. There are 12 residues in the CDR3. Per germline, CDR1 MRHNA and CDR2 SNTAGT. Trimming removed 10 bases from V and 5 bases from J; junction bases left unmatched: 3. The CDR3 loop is CANRTGDQPQHF. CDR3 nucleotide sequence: TGTGCCAACCGGACAGGGGATCAGCCCCAGCATTTT.

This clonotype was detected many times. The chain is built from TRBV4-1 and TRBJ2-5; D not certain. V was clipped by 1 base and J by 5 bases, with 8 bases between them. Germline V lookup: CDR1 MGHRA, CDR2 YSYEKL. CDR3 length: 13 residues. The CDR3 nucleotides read TGCGCCAGCAGCCAAGTGCAGAGGGAGACCCAGTACTTC. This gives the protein CASSQVQRETQYF.

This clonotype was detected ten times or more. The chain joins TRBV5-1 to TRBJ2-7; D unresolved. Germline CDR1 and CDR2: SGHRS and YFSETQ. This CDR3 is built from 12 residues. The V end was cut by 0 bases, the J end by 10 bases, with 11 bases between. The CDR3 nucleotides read TGCGCCAGCAGCTTGGAATCGGTCCCTCAGTACTTC. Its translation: CASSLESVPQYF.

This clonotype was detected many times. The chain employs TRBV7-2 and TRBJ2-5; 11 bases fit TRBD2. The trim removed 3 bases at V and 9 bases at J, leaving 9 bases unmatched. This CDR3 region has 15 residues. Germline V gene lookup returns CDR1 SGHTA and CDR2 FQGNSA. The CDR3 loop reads CASSFPTSGVGAQYF. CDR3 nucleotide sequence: TGTGCCAGCAGCTTTCCGACTAGCGGGGTGGGGGCCCAGTACTTC.